Listed here are 26 T cell receptor beta chains from one sample, sequenced in a study of T cells in Graves' hyperthyroidism and ophthalmopathy (dated by TCRdb to the late 2010s). The library was made by multiplex PCR. The instrument was an Illumina HiSeq 2000. The TCR beta CDR3 regions were amplified from RNA transcripts. The first round of RT-PCR for the TCR CDR3 was performed with the HTBI primer set and the Qiagen OneStep RT-PCR kit. The public sequencing data were trimmed at Q25 with fastp and processed into clonotypes with MiXCR by TCRdb, which kept only in-frame beta chains. Rows matching on CDR3 protein sequence are summarized as one entry with the most common DNA and genes. Here the sample has about 840,000 distinct CDR3 sequences; more than 30% occur a single time. The ten largest account for roughly 8.3% of the sample. The sample taken for sequencing was blood. Receptors originate from a man aged 18 to 29 with Graves' hyperthyroidism.

Only a few counts were recorded for this clonotype. V usage is TRBV7-2 and J usage is TRBJ2-5; 13 nucleotides align to TRBD2. The V segment lost 5 bases and the J segment 4 bases; nucleotides outside the gene matches: 1. CDR1 and CDR2 (germline): SGHTA, FQGNSA. This CDR3 has 14 residues. CDR3 residues: CASSTSGRGETQYF. The DNA of the CDR3 is TGTGCCAGCAGCACTAGCGGGAGGGGAGAGACCCAGTACTTC. Full variable domain (remainder filled in from reference TRBV7-2 and TRBJ2-5): GAGVSQSPSNKVTEKGKDVELRCDPISGHTALYWYRQSLGQGLEFLIYFQGNSAPDKSGLPSDRFSAERTGGSVSTLTIQRTQQEDSAVYLCASSTSGRGETQYFGPGTRLLVL.

As regards this clonotype: The junction departs from the called germline gene at one end, perhaps through a read error. The chain links TRBV7-2 to TRBJ2-5, with 8 bases identical to TRBD2. The CDR3 spans 16 residues. Germline values: CDR1 SGHTA, CDR2 FQGNSA. CDR3 amino acids: CASSQMGRGAQETQYF. The CDR3 bases are TGCGCCAGCAGCCAAATGGGGCGGGGGGCGCAAGAGACCCAGTACTTC.

This clonotype was counted between two and nine times. The rearrangement uses TRBV24-1 and TRBJ2-2, with 9 bases identical to TRBD1. The CDR3 length is 17 residues. The germline gives CDR1 KGHDR, CDR2 SFDVKD. V dropped 5 bases and J dropped 0; count of bases not matched to a gene: 6. CDR3 DNA: TGTGCCACCAGTGGGGAACAGGGGGCTGCGAACACCGGGGAGCTGTTTTTT. Residues: CATSGEQGAANTGELFF.

The chain couples TRBV2 to TRBJ1-1; D is unclear. The CDR3 consists of 14 residues. Germline V gene data show CDR1 as SNHLY and CDR2 as FYNNEI. V lost 1 base, J lost 7 bases, and 13 bases lay in between. In nucleotides, the CDR3 is TGTGCCAGCAGTGAAGGTCCCGGAGCTGGTGAAGCTTTCTTT. It codes for CASSEGPGAGEAFF.

Concerning this clonotype itself: As the CDR3 is not closed by the conserved phenylalanine or tryptophan, this likely results from a read error. No DNA is shown, since the ends of the CDR3 on it are uncertain; the CDR3 is the one TCRdb lists. The gene calls are TRBV6-1 and TRBJ1-4; whether TRBD1, the table's D call, matches the DNA was not checked. The CDR3 spans 8 residues, counting both ends. Germline V CDR1 and CDR2: MNHNS, SASEGT. CDR3 sequence: CASGRTGV.

The V gene is TRBV7-8, the J gene TRBJ1-3; D remains unclear. Germline V gives CDR1 SGHVS, CDR2 FQNEAQ. This CDR3 is built from 13 residues. Deletions cut 7 bases from V and 3 bases from J, with 10 bases between. CDR3 amino acids: CASTVDGGNTIYF. CDR3 bases: TGTGCCAGCACCGTAGACGGTGGAAACACCATATATTTT.

In this sample, this clonotype turned up many times. The chain carries TRBV29-1 and TRBJ1-2; D gene unclear. The CDR3 spans 14 residues. Trimming removed 0 bases from V and 6 bases from J, with 14 bases in between. The germline V gene encodes CDR1 SQVTM and CDR2 ANQGSEA. The CDR3 sequence is CSVEDTAPGNGYTF. In nucleotides, the CDR3 is TGCAGCGTTGAAGATACAGCCCCGGGTAATGGCTACACCTTC.

On this clonotype: An end of the junction differs from the germline gene, which may be a read error. The chain employs TRBV2 and TRBJ2-1; 7 positions match TRBD2. The CDR3 consists of 14 residues. CDR1 and CDR2 from the germline V gene are SNHLY and FYNNEI. The CDR3 protein is CAISELAGADEQFF. CDR3 nucleotides: TGTGCCATCAGTGAGTTGGCGGGAGCCGATGAGCAGTTCTTC.

This chain links TRBV20-1 with TRBJ2-7; the match to TRBD1 covers 9 bases. Germline CDR1 reads DFQATT; CDR2 reads SNEGSKA (reference sequence). Germline trimming cut 1 base from V and 5 bases from J; bases unmatched to any gene: 6. This CDR3 contains 14 residues. Here the CDR3 reads CSARGQGGGDEQYF. CDR3 nucleotides: TGCAGTGCTAGAGGACAGGGGGGAGGCGACGAGCAGTACTTC.

The chain employs TRBV29-1 and TRBJ2-5; 9 positions match TRBD2. Germline V gene data show CDR1 as SQVTM and CDR2 as ANQGSEA. V gave up 5 bases and J gave up 2 bases; unmatched junction bases: 6. The CDR3 runs 14 residues. The CDR3 coding sequence is TGCAGCGTTCCCGGGACTAGCTCTCAAGAGACCCAGTACTTC. As protein: CSVPGTSSQETQYF. The whole variable domain, filled in from reference TRBV29-1 and TRBJ2-5, reads SAVISQKPSRDICQRGTSLTIQCQVDSQVTMMFWYRQQPGQSLTLIATANQGSEATYESGFVIDKFPISRPNLTFSTLTVSNMSPEDSSIYLCSVPGTSSQETQYFGPGTRLLVL.

The J gene is TRBJ1-1, the V gene TRBV6-6; no definite D call. The CDR3 runs to 12 residues. The ends were cut back, 5 bases at V and 7 bases at J, with 11 bases in the middle. Germline V gene lookup returns CDR1 MNHNY and CDR2 SVGAGI (reference sequence). CDR3 region: CASSVGIVEAFF. The CDR3 DNA sequence: TGTGCCAGCAGTGTCGGGATAGTTGAAGCTTTCTTT.

The table lists this clonotype with many counts. J is TRBJ1-5 and V is TRBV7-2; D call uncertain. Per the germline V gene, CDR1 is SGHTA and CDR2 is FQGNSA. The CDR3 has 12 amino acids. The V end lost 5 bases, the J end lost 6 bases, and 8 bases lay between the germline ends. CDR3 in amino acids: CASSPAVQPQHF. The CDR3 DNA follows: TGTGCCAGCAGCCCAGCCGTTCAGCCCCAGCATTTT. The whole variable domain, remainder taken from reference TRBV7-2 and TRBJ1-5, is GAGVSQSPSNKVTEKGKDVELRCDPISGHTALYWYRQSLGQGLEFLIYFQGNSAPDKSGLPSDRFSAERTGGSVSTLTIQRTQQEDSAVYLCASSPAVQPQHFGDGTRLSIL.

Comment on this clonotype: One end of the junction fails to match germline, which may point to a read error. The J gene is TRBJ2-1, the V gene TRBV7-7; a possible D gene is TRBD2 (5 bases). The CDR3 has 13 residues. The V gene's germline CDR1 is SSHAT and CDR2 FNYEAQ (reference sequence). CDR3 in amino acids: CASSLAGNNEQFF. Written as DNA, the CDR3 is TGTGCTAGCAGCTTGGCGGGTAACAATGAGCAGTTCTTC.

The chain recombines TRBV4-1 with TRBJ2-2; D unclear. Looked up from germline, CDR1 is MGHRA and CDR2 is YSYEKL. V shed 4 bases and J shed 8 bases, with 17 bases lying between them. The CDR3 consists of 15 residues. The CDR3 here is CASSPRTGRAGELFF. As DNA, the CDR3 is TGCGCCAGCAGCCCGCGTACGGGTAGGGCGGGGGAGCTGTTTTTT.

This clonotype was counted only a few times. The genes are TRBV15 and TRBJ2-7; possibly TRBD1 for D (6 bases). Germline V CDR1 and CDR2: LNHNV, YYDKDF (reference sequence). Trimming stripped 0 bases from V and 0 bases from J, with 9 bases between. The CDR3 contains 15 residues. The CDR3 is CATSRDRGTSYEQYF. The CDR3, as DNA: TGTGCCACCAGCAGAGACAGGGGAACCTCCTACGAGCAGTACTTC.

There are a few counts of this clonotype. The chain carries TRBV16 and TRBJ1-4; D ambiguous. V shed 8 bases and J shed 6 bases, with 13 bases lying between them. Per germline, CDR1 KGHSY and CDR2 FQNENV. This CDR3 has 13 residues. CDR3 loop: CASGDDEDEKLFF. DNA for the CDR3: TGTGCCAGCGGAGACGATGAGGATGAAAAACTGTTTTTT. Looking up the rest from reference TRBV16 and TRBJ1-4 gives the full variable domain: GEEVAQTPKHLVRGEGQKAKLYCAPIKGHSYVFWYQQVLKNEFKFLISFQNENVFDETGMPKERFSAKCLPNSPCSLEIQATKLEDSAVYFCASGDDEDEKLFFGSGTQLSVL.

This clonotype appeared a single time. In DNA form, the CDR3 reads TGTGCCAGCAGTCTGACAGGGGGTCCGAACACTGAAGCTTTCTTT. Amino acid sequence: CASSLTGGPNTEAFF. This chain links TRBV28 with TRBJ1-1, with TRBD1 matching over 9 bases. The CDR3 length is 15 residues. V shed 5 bases and J 1 base; nucleotides not matched to a gene: 5. Germline CDR1 reads MDHEN; CDR2 reads SYDVKM.

This clonotype was recorded many times. The genes are TRBV12-3 or TRBV12-4 and TRBJ1-2; tentative D call: TRBD1 (6 bases). Deletions cut 5 bases from V and 10 bases from J, with 20 bases between. This CDR3 is built from 14 residues. Written as DNA, the CDR3 is TGTGCCAGCAGTACCGCTGGGGGGGCCGCTGACTACACCTTC. Amino acid sequence: CASSTAGGAADYTF.

This clonotype has more than one count but fewer than ten. The chain employs TRBV24-1 and TRBJ2-2, with a weak D call TRBD2 (5 bases). Germline V gives CDR1 KGHDR, CDR2 SFDVKD. The CDR3 is made up of 16 amino acids. With 3 bases removed from V and 4 bases from J, the gap between germline ends came to 14 bases. The CDR3 bases are TGTGCCACCAGTGATCGGATGGCTAGCTCCACCGGGGAGCTGTTTTTT. Its translation is CATSDRMASSTGELFF.

As DNA, the CDR3 is TGCAGTGCTAGAGTTATACTTTACGAGCAGTACTTC. Encoded protein: CSARVILYEQYF. This chain joins TRBV20-1 and TRBJ2-7, with unresolved D. This CDR3 has 12 residues. CDR1 is DFQATT and CDR2 is SNEGSKA in the germline V gene (reference sequence). V was clipped by 1 base and J by 4 bases, with 8 bases between them.

V and J are TRBV7-8 and TRBJ2-5; either TRBD1 or TRBD2 may fit D (5 bases each). CDR3 length: 15 residues. Trimming shortened V by 4 bases and J by 4 bases, and 16 bases separated the two germline ends. Germline lookup yields CDR1 SGHVS and CDR2 FQNEAQ. CDR3 DNA sequence: TGTGCCAGCAGCTCCCCGAGGGGCCGGGGAGAGACCCAGTACTTC. Its protein product is CASSSPRGRGETQYF.

This clonotype was recorded many times. The chain combines TRBV10-3 with TRBJ1-2, with D unclear. The CDR3 totals 13 residues. Trimming took 6 bases from V and 4 from J, leaving 12 bases between them. Germline V CDR1 and CDR2: ENHRY, SYGVKD. CDR3 residues: CAISHPGLYGYTF. DNA for the CDR3: TGTGCCATCAGCCACCCGGGTCTCTATGGCTACACCTTC.

The V call is TRBV7-8, the J call TRBJ2-7, with 15 positions matching TRBD2. The CDR3 runs 15 residues. Trimming removed 8 bases from V and 6 bases from J; junction bases left unmatched: 8. Germline V lookup: CDR1 SGHVS, CDR2 FQNEAQ. The CDR3, as DNA: TGTGCCAGCTCATCCGGACTAGCGGGAGGGCCCGAGCAGTACTTC. Amino acids: CASSSGLAGGPEQYF.

This clonotype has just a few counts. The chain has TRBV6-5 and TRBJ1-3, with D perhaps matching TRBD1 (6 bases). CDR1 and CDR2 (germline): MNHEY, SVGAGI. With 6 bases removed from V and 13 bases from J, the gap between germline ends came to 16 bases. CDR3 length: 12 residues. This CDR3 is CASSLGQQFIYF. In DNA, the CDR3 is TGTGCCAGCAGCCTCGGACAGCAATTTATATATTTT.

This clonotype was observed a handful of times. The V call is TRBV12-3 or TRBV12-4, the J call TRBJ1-3, with 8 positions matching TRBD1. The length of the CDR3 is 16 residues. Trimming took 3 bases from V and 4 from J; bases not matched to a gene: 8. Here the CDR3 reads CASSFSGQGGGNTIYF. In DNA form, the CDR3 reads TGTGCCAGCAGTTTTTCCGGACAGGGAGGCGGAAACACCATATATTTT.

The genes are TRBV5-1 and TRBJ2-2; D is undetermined. V lost 2 bases and J lost 3, with 8 bases in between. CDR1 and CDR2 (germline): SGHRS, YFSETQ. The CDR3 totals 14 residues. CDR3 nucleotides: TGCGCCAGCAGCTTAGAATGGGACACCGGGGAGCTGTTTTTT. Its protein is CASSLEWDTGELFF.